The following is a TCR beta chain sequence with its context. Clones were sequenced by immunoSEQ multiplex PCR, and TCRdb holds only the in-frame ones, with some missing. Of roughly 300,000 clones in the sample, approximately 88% were seen once. This entry is derived from a study of cytomegalovirus exposure and HLA in healthy donors. V dropped 5 bases and J dropped 7; count of bases not matched to a gene: 7. Germline-derived CDR1 and CDR2 are LGHNA and YSLEER. This CDR3 has 15 amino acids. The gene calls are TRBV4-3 and TRBJ2-2, with TRBD1 matching 10 bases. The receptor was isolated from a woman younger than 35 in good health and CMV-seronegative. The sample comprised PBMCs. CDR3 DNA: TGCGCCAGCAGCAAGACAGGGGGCCGGAACGGGGAGCTGTTTTTT. Protein: CASSKTGGRNGELFF.